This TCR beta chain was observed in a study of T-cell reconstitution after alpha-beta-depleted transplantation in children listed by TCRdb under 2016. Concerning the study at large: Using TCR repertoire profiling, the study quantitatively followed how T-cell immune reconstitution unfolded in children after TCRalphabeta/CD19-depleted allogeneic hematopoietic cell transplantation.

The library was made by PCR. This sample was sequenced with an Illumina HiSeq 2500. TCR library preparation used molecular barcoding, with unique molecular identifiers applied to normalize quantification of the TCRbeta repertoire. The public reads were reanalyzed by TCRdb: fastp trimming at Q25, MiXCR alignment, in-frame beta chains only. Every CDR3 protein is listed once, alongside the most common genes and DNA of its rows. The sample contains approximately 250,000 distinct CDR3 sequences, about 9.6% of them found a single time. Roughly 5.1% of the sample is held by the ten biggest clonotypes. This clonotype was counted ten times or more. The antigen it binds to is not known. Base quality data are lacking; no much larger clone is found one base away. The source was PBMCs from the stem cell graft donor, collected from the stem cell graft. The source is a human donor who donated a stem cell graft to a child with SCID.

The CDR3 protein is CASSLDRGQATNEKLFF. The bases read TGCGCCAGCAGCTTGGACAGGGGCCAAGCAACTAATGAAAAACTGTTTTTT. This chain is built from TRBV5-1 and TRBJ1-4, and TRBD1 matches 7 of the central bases. Measured from the cysteine to the phenylalanine, the CDR3 is 17 residues long. Just the 51-base CDR3 DNA is kept, in frame starting at base 1. From the germline V gene, CDR1 is SGHRS and CDR2 is YFSETQ. The germline V end is reduced by 0 bases and the J end by 0 bases; junction bases left unmatched: 5.